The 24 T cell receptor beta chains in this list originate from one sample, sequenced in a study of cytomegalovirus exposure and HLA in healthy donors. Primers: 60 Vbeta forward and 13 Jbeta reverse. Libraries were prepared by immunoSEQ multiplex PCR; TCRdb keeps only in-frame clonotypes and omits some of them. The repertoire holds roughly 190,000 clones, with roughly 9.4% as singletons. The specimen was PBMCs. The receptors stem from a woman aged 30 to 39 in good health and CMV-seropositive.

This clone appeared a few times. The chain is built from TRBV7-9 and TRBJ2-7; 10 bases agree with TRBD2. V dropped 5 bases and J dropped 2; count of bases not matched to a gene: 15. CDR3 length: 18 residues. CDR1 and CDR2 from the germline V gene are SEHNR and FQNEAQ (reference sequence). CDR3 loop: CASSPLSGLLAGTYEQYF. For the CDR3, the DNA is TGTGCCAGCAGCCCCCTTTCTGGCTTACTAGCGGGAACCTACGAGCAGTACTTC. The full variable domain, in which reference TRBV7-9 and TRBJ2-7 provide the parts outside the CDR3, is DTGVSQNPRHKITKRGQNVTFRCDPISEHNRLYWYRQTLGQGPEFLTYFQNEAQLEKSRLLSDRFSAERPKGSFSTLEIQRTEQGDSAMYLCASSPLSGLLAGTYEQYFGPGTRLTVT.

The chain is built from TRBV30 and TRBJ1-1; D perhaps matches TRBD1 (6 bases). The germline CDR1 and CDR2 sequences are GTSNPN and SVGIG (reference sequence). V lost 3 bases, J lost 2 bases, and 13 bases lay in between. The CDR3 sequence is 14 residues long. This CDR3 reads CAWSHRGGNTEAFF. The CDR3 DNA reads TGTGCCTGGAGCCACCGGGGGGGCAACACTGAAGCTTTCTTT.

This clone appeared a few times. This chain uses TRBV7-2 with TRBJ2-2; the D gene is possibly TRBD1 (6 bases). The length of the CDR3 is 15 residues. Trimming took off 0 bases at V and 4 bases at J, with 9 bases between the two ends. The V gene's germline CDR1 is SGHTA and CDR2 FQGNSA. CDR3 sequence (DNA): TGTGCCAGCAGCTTAGCGAGGGGGTCCACCGGGGAGCTGTTTTTT. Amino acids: CASSLARGSTGELFF.

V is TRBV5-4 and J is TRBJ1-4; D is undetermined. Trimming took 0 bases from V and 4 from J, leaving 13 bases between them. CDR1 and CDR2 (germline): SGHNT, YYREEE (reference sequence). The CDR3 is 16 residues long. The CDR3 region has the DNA TGTGCCAGCAGCTTGGCCGGAGGGCCACTTAATGAAAAACTGTTTTTT. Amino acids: CASSLAGGPLNEKLFF.

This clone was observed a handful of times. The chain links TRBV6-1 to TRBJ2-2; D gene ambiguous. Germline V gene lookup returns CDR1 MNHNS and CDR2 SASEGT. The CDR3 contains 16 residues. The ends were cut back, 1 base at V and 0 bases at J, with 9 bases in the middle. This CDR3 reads CASSEGRSTNTGELFF. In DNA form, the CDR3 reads TGTGCCAGCAGTGAAGGCAGGTCAACGAACACCGGGGAGCTGTTTTTT.

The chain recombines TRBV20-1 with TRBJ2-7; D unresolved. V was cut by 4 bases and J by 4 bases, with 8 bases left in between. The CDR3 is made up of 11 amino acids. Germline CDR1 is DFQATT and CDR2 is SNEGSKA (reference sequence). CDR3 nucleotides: TGCAGTGCTACCGTGGCTTACGAGCAGTACTTC. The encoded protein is CSATVAYEQYF.

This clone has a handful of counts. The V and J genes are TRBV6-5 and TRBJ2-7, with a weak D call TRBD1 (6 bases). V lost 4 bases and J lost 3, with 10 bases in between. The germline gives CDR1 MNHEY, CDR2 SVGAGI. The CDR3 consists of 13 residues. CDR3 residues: CASSSSDSYEQYF. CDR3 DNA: TGTGCCAGCAGTTCCTCGGACAGCTACGAGCAGTACTTC.

This CDR3 is CASMLASGNDEQYF. The CDR3 DNA reads as TGCGCCAGCATGCTTGCTAGCGGGAATGACGAGCAGTACTTC. This rearrangement joins TRBV5-1 to TRBJ2-7, with TRBD2 identical over 9 bases. Germline loops: CDR1 SGHRS, CDR2 YFSETQ. With V trimmed by 6 bases and J by 5 bases, 9 bases remained unmatched. This CDR3 region has 14 residues.

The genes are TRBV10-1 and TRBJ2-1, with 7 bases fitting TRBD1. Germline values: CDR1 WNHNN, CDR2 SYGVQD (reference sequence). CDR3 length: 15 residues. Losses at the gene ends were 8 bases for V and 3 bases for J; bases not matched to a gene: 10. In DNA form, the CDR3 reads TGCGCCAGCGGGGTCTTGGGACAGATCTACAATGAGCAGTTCTTC. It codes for CASGVLGQIYNEQFF.

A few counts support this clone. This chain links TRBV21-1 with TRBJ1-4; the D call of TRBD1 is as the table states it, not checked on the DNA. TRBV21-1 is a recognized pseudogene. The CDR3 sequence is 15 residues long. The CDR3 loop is CASSRDRQGDEKLFF. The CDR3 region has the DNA TGTGCCAGCAGCAGAGACCGACAGGGAGATGAAAAACTGTTTTTT.

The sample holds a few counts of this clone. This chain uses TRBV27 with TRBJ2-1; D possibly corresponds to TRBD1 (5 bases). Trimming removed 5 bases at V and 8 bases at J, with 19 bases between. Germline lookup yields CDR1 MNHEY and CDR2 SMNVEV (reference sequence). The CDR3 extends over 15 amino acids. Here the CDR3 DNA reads TGTGCCAGCAGTCCTCAGGGTAAAAGTTGGGATGAGCAGTTCTTC. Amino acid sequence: CASSPQGKSWDEQFF.

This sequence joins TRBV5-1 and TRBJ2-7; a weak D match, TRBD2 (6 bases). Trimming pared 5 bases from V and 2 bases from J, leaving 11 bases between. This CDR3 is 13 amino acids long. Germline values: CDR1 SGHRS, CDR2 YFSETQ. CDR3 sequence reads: CASSRERTYEQYF. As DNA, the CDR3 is TGCGCCAGCAGTCGGGAGCGCACCTACGAGCAGTACTTC.

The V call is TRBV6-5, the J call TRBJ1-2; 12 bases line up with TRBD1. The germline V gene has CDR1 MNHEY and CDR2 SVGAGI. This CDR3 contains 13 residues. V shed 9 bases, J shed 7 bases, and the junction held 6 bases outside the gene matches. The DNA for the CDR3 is TGTGCCAGTTGGGACAGGGGGCGTCGTGGCTACACCTTC. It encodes CASWDRGRRGYTF.

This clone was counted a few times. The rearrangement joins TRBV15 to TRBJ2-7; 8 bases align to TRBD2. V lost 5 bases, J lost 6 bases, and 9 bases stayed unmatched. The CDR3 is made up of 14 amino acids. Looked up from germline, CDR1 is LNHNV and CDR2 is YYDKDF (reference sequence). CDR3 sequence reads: CATSRGQRGFEQYF. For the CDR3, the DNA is TGTGCCACCAGCCGTGGGCAGCGGGGGTTCGAGCAGTACTTC.

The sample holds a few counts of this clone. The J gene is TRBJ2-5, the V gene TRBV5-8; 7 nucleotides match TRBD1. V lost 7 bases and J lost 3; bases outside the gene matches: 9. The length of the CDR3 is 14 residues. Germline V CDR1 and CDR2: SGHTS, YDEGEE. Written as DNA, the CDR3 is TGTGCCAGCGCTCCTTGGGGGACAGAAGAGACCCAGTACTTC. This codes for CASAPWGTEETQYF.

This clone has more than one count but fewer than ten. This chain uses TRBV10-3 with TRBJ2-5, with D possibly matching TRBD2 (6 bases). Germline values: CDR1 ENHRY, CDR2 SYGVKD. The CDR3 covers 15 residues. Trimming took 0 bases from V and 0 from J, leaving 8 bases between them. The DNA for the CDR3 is TGTGCCATCAGTGAGTCATCGGGGGACCAAGAGACCCAGTACTTC. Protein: CAISESSGDQETQYF.

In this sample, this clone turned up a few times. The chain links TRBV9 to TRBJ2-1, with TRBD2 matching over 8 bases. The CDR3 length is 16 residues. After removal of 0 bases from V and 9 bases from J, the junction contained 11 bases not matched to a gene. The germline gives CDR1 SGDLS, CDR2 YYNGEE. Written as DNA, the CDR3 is TGTGCCAGCAGCGTAGCCACGGGAGGGAGTTTTATTGAGCAGTTCTTC. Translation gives CASSVATGGSFIEQFF. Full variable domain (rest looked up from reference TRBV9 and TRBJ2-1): DSGVTQTPKHLITATGQRVTLRCSPRSGDLSVYWYQQSLDQGLQFLIQYYNGEERAKGNILERFSAQQFPDLHSELNLSSLELGDSALYFCASSVATGGSFIEQFFGPGTRLTVL.

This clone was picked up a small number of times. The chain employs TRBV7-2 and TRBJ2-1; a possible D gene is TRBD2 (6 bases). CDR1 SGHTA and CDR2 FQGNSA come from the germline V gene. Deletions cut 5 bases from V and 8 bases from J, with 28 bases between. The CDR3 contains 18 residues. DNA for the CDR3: TGTGCCAGCAGCCGTCCCGGGTTCGGGCAGGAGGGTTGGGATGAGCAGTTCTTC. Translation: CASSRPGFGQEGWDEQFF. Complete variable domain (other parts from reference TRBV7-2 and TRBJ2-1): GAGVSQSPSNKVTEKGKDVELRCDPISGHTALYWYRQSLGQGLEFLIYFQGNSAPDKSGLPSDRFSAERTGGSVSTLTIQRTQQEDSAVYLCASSRPGFGQEGWDEQFFGPGTRLTVL.

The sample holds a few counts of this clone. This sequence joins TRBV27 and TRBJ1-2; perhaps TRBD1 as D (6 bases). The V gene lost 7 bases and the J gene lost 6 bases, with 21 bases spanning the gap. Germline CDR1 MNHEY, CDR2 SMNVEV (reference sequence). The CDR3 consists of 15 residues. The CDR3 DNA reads TGTGCCAGCACTCCTTCGGGCAGGGGTGGTCATGGCTACACCTTC. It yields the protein CASTPSGRGGHGYTF.

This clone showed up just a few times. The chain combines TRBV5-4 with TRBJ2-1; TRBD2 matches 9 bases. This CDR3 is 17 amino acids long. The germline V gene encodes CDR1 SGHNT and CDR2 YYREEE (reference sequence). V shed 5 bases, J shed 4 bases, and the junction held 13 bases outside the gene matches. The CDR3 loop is CASSYSPGTSRYNEQFF. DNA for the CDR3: TGTGCCAGCAGTTATTCTCCGGGGACTAGCAGATACAATGAGCAGTTCTTC.

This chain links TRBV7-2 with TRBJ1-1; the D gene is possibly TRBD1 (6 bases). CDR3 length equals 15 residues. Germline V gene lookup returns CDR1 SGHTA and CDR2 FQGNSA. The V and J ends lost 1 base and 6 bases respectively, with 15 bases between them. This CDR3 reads CASSLVGPTGSEAFF. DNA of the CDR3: TGTGCCAGCAGCTTAGTGGGACCTACAGGGTCTGAAGCTTTCTTT.

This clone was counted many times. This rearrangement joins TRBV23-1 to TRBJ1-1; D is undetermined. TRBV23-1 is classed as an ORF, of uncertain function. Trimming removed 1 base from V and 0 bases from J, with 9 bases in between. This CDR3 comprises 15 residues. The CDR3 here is CASSQLIGLNTEAFF. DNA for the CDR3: TGCGCCAGCAGTCAATTGATCGGTTTGAACACTGAAGCTTTCTTT.

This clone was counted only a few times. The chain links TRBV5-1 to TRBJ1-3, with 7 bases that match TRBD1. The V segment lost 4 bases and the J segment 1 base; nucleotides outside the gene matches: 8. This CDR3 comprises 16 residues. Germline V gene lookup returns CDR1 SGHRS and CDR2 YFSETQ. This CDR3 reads CASSTQDRLSGNTIYF. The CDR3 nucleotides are TGCGCCAGCAGCACCCAGGACAGGTTATCTGGAAACACCATATATTTT.

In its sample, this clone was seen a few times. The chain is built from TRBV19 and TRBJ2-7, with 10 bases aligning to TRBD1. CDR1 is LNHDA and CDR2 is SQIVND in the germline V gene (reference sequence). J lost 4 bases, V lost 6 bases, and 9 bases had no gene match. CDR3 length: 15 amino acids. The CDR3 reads CASSKMTGGRYEQYF. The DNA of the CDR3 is TGTGCCAGTAGCAAGATGACAGGGGGCAGATACGAGCAGTACTTC.